A selection of T cell receptor beta chains follows, all from one sample in a study of CD8 T cells in Susac syndrome. TCRdb passed the immunoSEQ multiplex PCR reads through MiXCR, listing each CDR3 protein once. The table records about 180,000 distinct CDR3 sequences, 94% of them present only once. The sequencing input was CD4+ T cells from PBMCs. The source of these receptors is a human donor with Susac syndrome. Each CDR3 is given with its conserved first and last residue. The D gene is left open where the match is weak. The size of a clone is reported for some rows only, either as once, few or many, or as a class for expanded clones.

J gene	V gene	D gene	clone size	CDR3 DNA	CDR3 protein
TRBJ1-5	TRBV5-1	.	.	TGCGCCAGCAGCTTGGAAATGGGGCAGCCCCAGCATTTT	CASSLEMGQPQHF
TRBJ1-2	TRBV29-1	.	.	TGCAGCGTGGCTACGACAGGCTACTATGGCTACACCTTC	CSVATTGYYGYTF
TRBJ2-7	TRBV27	.	.	TGTGCCAGCAGTTCCTCAAAAGGGTATCCGAACTACGAGCAGTACTTC	CASSSSKGYPNYEQYF
TRBJ1-1	TRBV7-3	.	.	TGTGCCAGCAGCGTTACCCCAGGGATCGCTGAAGCTTTCTTT	CASSVTPGIAEAFF
TRBJ2-3	TRBV12-3/TRBV12-4	.	few	TGTGCCAGCAGTTTATCGGGACCAGATACGCAGTATTTT	CASSLSGPDTQYF
TRBJ2-3	TRBV12-3/TRBV12-4	.	.	TGTGCCAGCAGTTTATCCCTTTCTGGCACAGATACGCAGTATTTT	CASSLSLSGTDTQYF
TRBJ2-3	TRBV6-5	.	.	TGTGCCAGCAGTTACTCGGGACCGACCACAGATACGCAGTATTTT	CASSYSGPTTDTQYF
TRBJ1-1	TRBV20-1	TRBD1	.	TGCAGTGCTAGAGTTCAGGGGGTAGCTGAAGCTTTCTTT	CSARVQGVAEAFF
TRBJ1-2	TRBV3-1	.	.	TGTGCCAGCACCAAGGAAGGCCTTAACTATGGCTACACCTTC	CASTKEGLNYGYTF
TRBJ2-5	TRBV11-2	.	.	TGTGCCAGCAGCACTTGGGGAGCAAAGTCAGAGACCCAGTACTTC	CASSTWGAKSETQYF
TRBJ2-5	TRBV29-1	TRBD1	.	TGCAGCGTCGAAGGACAGGCCCAAGAGACCCAGTACTTC	CSVEGQAQETQYF
TRBJ2-5	TRBV6-2/TRBV6-3	TRBD1	once	TGTGCCAGCTCTCACCGGGACAGCCTCTTCGAGACCCAGTACTTC	CASSHRDSLFETQYF
TRBJ2-7	TRBV3-1	TRBD1	.	TGTGCCAGCAGCCGAACCTGGACAGGGGAGTACGAGCAGTACTTC	CASSRTWTGEYEQYF
TRBJ1-1	TRBV12-3/TRBV12-4	.	.	TGTGCCAGCAGTTTTAAGGGAATACGCACTGAAGCTTTCTTT	CASSFKGIRTEAFF
TRBJ2-3	TRBV9	.	once	TGTGCCAGCAGCCCGCACTGGCGGGAAGATACGCAGTATTTT	CASSPHWREDTQYF
TRBJ1-5	TRBV7-9	.	.	TGTGCCAGCAGCAACCGGGACCATCAGCCCCAGCATTTT	CASSNRDHQPQHF
TRBJ2-7	TRBV20-1	TRBD2	.	TGCAGTGCTAGAGCCGGGACTAGCGGGGGGCTTACCTACGAGCAGTACTTC	CSARAGTSGGLTYEQYF
TRBJ1-1	TRBV29-1	.	.	TGCAGCGGATGGGCCAGTAGGAACACTGAAGCTTTCTTT	CSGWASRNTEAFF
TRBJ2-7	TRBV18	.	.	TGTGCCAGCTCACCACCATCCAGCTCCTACGAGCAGTACTTC	CASSPPSSSYEQYF
TRBJ1-4	TRBV20-1	.	.	TGCAGTGCTCGCCCCGCCCGGGGGTCTGGGGAAAAACTGTTTTTT	CSARPARGSGEKLFF
TRBJ1-1	TRBV20-1	TRBD1	.	TGCAGTGCGTCAGGGGGGAACACTGAAGCTTTCTTT	CSASGGNTEAFF
TRBJ2-5	TRBV10-3	.	.	TGTGCCATCAGCGACGGAACTCAGAGGGAGACCCAGTACTTC	CAISDGTQRETQYF
TRBJ1-1	TRBV15	TRBD1	.	TGTGCCACCAGCAGTATGGACAGGGGGTTCGCTGAAGCTTTCTTT	CATSSMDRGFAEAFF
TRBJ2-2	TRBV20-1	TRBD1	.	TGCAGTGCCAGGACAGGGGACACCGGGGAGCTGTTTTTT	CSARTGDTGELFF
TRBJ2-1	TRBV5-6	.	.	TGTGCCAGCAGCTTAACAGGGATTAGCAATGAGCAGTTCTTC	CASSLTGISNEQFF
TRBJ1-2	TRBV20-1	TRBD1	.	TGCAGTGCTAATAATGGACAGGGTGAAGAAGGCTACACCTTC	CSANNGQGEEGYTF
TRBJ2-3	TRBV12-3/TRBV12-4	TRBD2	once	TGTGCCAGCAGTAGGACTAGCGGGGGAGTCACAGATACGCAGTATTTT	CASSRTSGGVTDTQYF
TRBJ2-1	TRBV20-1	TRBD2	.	TGCAGTGCTAGGGTACCCGGCGGGGGGGCGGGGAATGAGCAGTTCTTC	CSARVPGGGAGNEQFF
TRBJ2-1	TRBV29-1	TRBD2	.	TGCAGCGTTGAAGACCCATCGGGGGGAAGCTCCTACAATGAGCAGTTCTTC	CSVEDPSGGSSYNEQFF
TRBJ2-3	TRBV3-1	TRBD2	.	TGTGCCAGCAGCCCCGGGACTAGCTTGCTCGCAGATACGCAGTATTTT	CASSPGTSLLADTQYF
TRBJ1-2	TRBV30	.	.	TGTGCCTGGAGTGTTGAACCCTCCTATGGCTACACCTTC	CAWSVEPSYGYTF
TRBJ1-5	TRBV7-9	.	.	TGTGCCAGCAGCTCCCGAGCGGGTGTCGATCAGCCCCAGCATTTT	CASSSRAGVDQPQHF
TRBJ1-1	TRBV18	.	.	TGTGCCAGCTCACCACCGAAGGGGTCTGAAGCTTTCTTT	CASSPPKGSEAFF
TRBJ2-7	TRBV9	TRBD1	.	TGTGCCAGCAGCGACGGACAGGGGTTCGAGCAGTACTTC	CASSDGQGFEQYF
TRBJ1-1	TRBV30	.	.	TGTGCCTGGGCCAAGGGGCAAGGATTGAACACTGAAGCTTTCTTT	CAWAKGQGLNTEAFF
TRBJ1-5	TRBV5-1	TRBD1	once	TGCGCCAGCAGCTTGGAAGCCGACAGGGGTCAGCCCCAGCATTTT	CASSLEADRGQPQHF
TRBJ1-5	TRBV3-1	TRBD1	.	TGTGCCAGCAGCCCCACAGGGGATCAGCCCCAGCATTTT	CASSPTGDQPQHF
TRBJ2-4	TRBV15	.	.	TGTGCCACCCCCTCAGCCAAAAACATTCAGTACTTC	CATPSAKNIQYF
TRBJ2-5	TRBV11-3	.	.	TGTGCCAGCAGCTTGGGTCATCAGGAGACCCAGTACTTC	CASSLGHQETQYF
TRBJ2-7	TRBV5-6	TRBD2	.	TGTGCCAGCAGCCGGACTAGCCTGAGCTCCTACGAGCAGTACTTC	CASSRTSLSSYEQYF
TRBJ2-1	TRBV7-2	.	once	TGTGCCAGCAGCTTAGCGGCGGGGAGGAATGAGCAGTTCTTC	CASSLAAGRNEQFF
TRBJ1-1	TRBV6-1	.	once	TGTGCCAGCAGTGTAAGGGGGTCGGACACTGAAGCTTTCTTT	CASSVRGSDTEAFF
TRBJ2-6	TRBV7-8	.	.	TGTGCCAGCAGCCCCACTGGGGCCAACGTCCTGACTTTC	CASSPTGANVLTF